These 12 T cell receptor beta chains were all obtained from the same sample, sequenced in a study of blood T cell repertoires in COVID-19. Measured with immunoSEQ multiplex PCR; TCRdb has only the in-frame clones, and not every one. The table lists 190,000 or so clones, around 80% of them singletons. The sample comprised peripheral blood. These TCRs come from a man between 50 and 59 years old who had recovered from COVID-19.

The chain links TRBV9 to TRBJ2-2; the match to TRBD2 covers 13 bases. The CDR3 is 19 amino acids. Germline trimming cut 4 bases from V and 5 bases from J; bases unmatched to any gene: 14. Germline loops: CDR1 SGDLS, CDR2 YYNGEE. The CDR3 region has the DNA TGTGCCAGCAGCCTGACCGGGACTAGCGGGGTCGGATGGACCGGGGAGCTGTTTTTT. Protein: CASSLTGTSGVGWTGELFF.

V and J are TRBV28 and TRBJ1-1; 7 nucleotides line up with TRBD1. The V segment lost 4 bases and the J segment 8 bases; nucleotides outside the gene matches: 16. There are 16 residues in the CDR3. The germline V gene encodes CDR1 MDHEN and CDR2 SYDVKM. The CDR3 sequence is CASSSLGQDRPQEAFF. The CDR3 region has the DNA TGTGCCAGCAGTTCCCTAGGACAGGATAGACCCCAAGAAGCTTTCTTT.

This clone has a single count. This rearrangement joins TRBV7-3 to TRBJ2-1; TRBD2 matches 7 bases. Germline CDR1 is SGHTA and CDR2 is FQGTGA. The CDR3 runs to 16 residues. The V gene end was trimmed by 1 base and the J gene end by 5 bases; junction bases not matched to a gene: 8. The CDR3 spells CASSLREGGTNNEQFF. DNA of the CDR3: TGTGCCAGCAGCTTAAGGGAGGGAGGGACGAACAATGAGCAGTTCTTC.

The chain employs TRBV27 and TRBJ2-7; 7 nucleotides align to TRBD1. The CDR3 is 18 amino acids. Germline loops: CDR1 MNHEY, CDR2 SMNVEV (reference sequence). V lost 8 bases to trimming and J lost 2 bases; unmatched junction nucleotides: 21. CDR3 sequence reads: CASASSGVRDSFTYEQYF. The CDR3 region has the DNA TGTGCCAGCGCCTCGAGTGGGGTCCGGGACAGCTTTACCTACGAGCAGTACTTC.

V gene TRBV6-6 combines with J gene TRBJ1-6; D uncertain. V shed 5 bases and J shed 1 base, with 15 bases lying between them. The CDR3 has 17 amino acids. The V gene's germline CDR1 is MNHNY and CDR2 SVGAGI (reference sequence). CDR3 region: CASSRLRVGSYNSPLHF. The CDR3 DNA follows: TGTGCCAGCAGTCGTCTGAGGGTCGGGTCCTATAATTCACCCCTCCACTTT.

V is TRBV14 and J is TRBJ2-1; D is unclear. The V end lost 0 bases, the J end lost 3 bases, and 6 bases lay between the germline ends. This CDR3 spans 14 amino acids. Germline CDR1 SGHDN, CDR2 FVKESK. The chain's CDR3 is CASSQDYGYNEQFF. The CDR3 region has the DNA TGTGCCAGCAGCCAAGATTACGGCTACAATGAGCAGTTCTTC.

V gene TRBV7-9 combines with J gene TRBJ2-7; 7 bases line up with TRBD2. The CDR3 length is 13 residues. From germline, CDR1 is SEHNR and CDR2 FQNEAQ (reference sequence). Losses at the gene ends were 0 bases for V and 4 bases for J; bases not matched to a gene: 0. The DNA for the CDR3 is TGTGCCAGCAGCTTAGCGGGGGGGTACGAGCAGTACTTC. This encodes CASSLAGGYEQYF.

This chain uses TRBV6-5 with TRBJ1-1, with D maybe TRBD1 (6 bases). The germline V gene encodes CDR1 MNHEY and CDR2 SVGAGI. The CDR3 extends over 15 amino acids. V shed 6 bases and J shed 5 bases, with 19 bases lying between them. The CDR3 DNA follows: TGTGCCAGCAGAACTCCGAAAGGGGGTTTGACTGAAGCTTTCTTT. Its protein is CASRTPKGGLTEAFF.

This clone came up once. The J gene is TRBJ1-4, the V gene TRBV25-1; weak D call: TRBD1 (6 bases). The germline V gene has CDR1 MGHDK and CDR2 SYGVNS. Trimming took off 6 bases at V and 3 bases at J, with 11 bases between the two ends. This CDR3 spans 14 amino acids. The CDR3 reads CASRRAGANEKLFF. The CDR3, as DNA: TGTGCCAGCAGGAGGGCAGGGGCTAATGAAAAACTGTTTTTT.

The V and J genes are TRBV11-2 and TRBJ2-7, with TRBD1 as a possible D gene (5 bases). Germline loops: CDR1 SGHAT, CDR2 FQNNGV. Trimming pared 1 base from V and 2 bases from J, leaving 15 bases between. CDR3 length equals 16 residues. The CDR3 DNA follows: TGTGCCAGCAGCTTAGGGTCCAGGGCCCTCACCTACGAGCAGTACTTC. This gives the protein CASSLGSRALTYEQYF. The variable domain in full, with the rest retrieved from reference TRBV11-2 and TRBJ2-7, is EAGVAQSPRYKIIEKRQSVAFWCNPISGHATLYWYQQILGQGPKLLIQFQNNGVVDDSQLPKDRFSAERLKGVDSTLKIQPAKLEDSAVYLCASSLGSRALTYEQYFGPGTRLTVT.

This clone was seen only a few times. The genes are TRBV6-6 and TRBJ2-7, with TRBD2 as a possible D gene (6 bases). Trimming removed 10 bases from V and 0 bases from J, with 19 bases in between. The CDR3 has 15 residues. The germline V gene encodes CDR1 MNHNY and CDR2 SVGAGI (reference sequence). The CDR3 region is CATSSPSGLSYEQYF. DNA for the CDR3: TGTGCCACCAGCTCCCCAAGCGGGCTCTCCTACGAGCAGTACTTC.

The gene calls are TRBV9 and TRBJ1-3; 9 bases are shared with TRBD1. This CDR3 is built from 15 residues. J gave up 0 bases and V 5 bases, and 3 bases lay outside the gene matches. The germline CDR1 and CDR2 sequences are SGDLS and YYNGEE. The CDR3 region is CASRQGAGSGNTIYF. The DNA of the CDR3 is TGTGCCAGCAGACAGGGGGCAGGCTCTGGAAACACCATATATTTT.